This T cell receptor (beta chain) appears in the sequencing data of a study of blood T cell repertoires in COVID-19. The wider study: Sites across the United States, Italy and Spain contributed samples from acute and convalescent COVID-19. Nucleic acid was either cDNA or gDNA, and it came from T cells, B-cell-depleted T cells, or PBMCs.

Trimming took off 4 bases at V and 5 bases at J, with 20 bases between the two ends. Germline values: CDR1 LGHDT, CDR2 YNNKEL (reference sequence). The CDR3 runs to 16 residues. Repertoires were generated with immunoSEQ multiplex PCR, while TCRdb's copy carries only in-frame clones and drops some. The data contain around 26,000 clones, about 80% of them singletons. This sequence was found in a man between 65 and 85 years old with acute or convalescent COVID-19. This rearrangement joins TRBV3-1 (or the pseudogene TRBV3-2) to TRBJ2-5, with D perhaps matching TRBD1 (6 bases). Sequenced sample: peripheral blood. The CDR3 coding sequence is TGTGCCAGCAGCCCTAACCTAGGGGGTCGTGGGGAGACCCAGTACTTC. Protein: CASSPNLGGRGETQYF.